This T cell receptor beta chain came from a study of PD-1 blockade in mismatch repair-deficient tumors. In germline, CDR1 is LGHNA, CDR2 YNFKEQ. V lost 0 bases to trimming and J lost 5 bases, with 14 bases between them. The CDR3 consists of 16 residues. The table came from immunoSEQ multiplex PCR; TCRdb's copy has only in-frame clones and leaves some out. The table records 76,000 or so clones, approximately 78% of them present only once. TCRs were sequenced from a few patients responding to pembrolizumab. This TCR came from an adult with mismatch repair-deficient cancer. The rearrangement links TRBV4-2 to TRBJ2-1; D may be TRBD1 or TRBD2 (6 bases each). This sample comprised peripheral blood, obtained 44 weeks after starting pembrolizumab. CDR3 sequence (DNA): TGTGCCAGCAGCCAAGAAGGCCAGGGGACTGACAATGAGCAGTTCTTC. This codes for CASSQEGQGTDNEQFF.